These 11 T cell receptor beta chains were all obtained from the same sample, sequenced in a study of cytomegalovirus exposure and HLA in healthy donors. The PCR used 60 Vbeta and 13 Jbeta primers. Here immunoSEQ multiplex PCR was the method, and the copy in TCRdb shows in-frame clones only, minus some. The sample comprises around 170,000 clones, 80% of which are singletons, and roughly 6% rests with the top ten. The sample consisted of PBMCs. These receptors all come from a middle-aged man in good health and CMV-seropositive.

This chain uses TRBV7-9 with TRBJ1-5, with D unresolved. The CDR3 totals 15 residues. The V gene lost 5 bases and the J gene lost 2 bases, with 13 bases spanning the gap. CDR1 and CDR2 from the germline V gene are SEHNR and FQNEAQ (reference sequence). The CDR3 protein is CASSLGPGGNQPQHF. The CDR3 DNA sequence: TGTGCCAGCAGCCTAGGACCCGGAGGCAATCAGCCCCAGCATTTT.

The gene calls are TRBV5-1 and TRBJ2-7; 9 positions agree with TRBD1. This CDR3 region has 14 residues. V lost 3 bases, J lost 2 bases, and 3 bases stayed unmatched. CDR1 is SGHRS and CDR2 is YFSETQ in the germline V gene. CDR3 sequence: CASSSGTGPYEQYF. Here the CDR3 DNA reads TGCGCCAGCAGCTCCGGGACAGGGCCCTACGAGCAGTACTTC. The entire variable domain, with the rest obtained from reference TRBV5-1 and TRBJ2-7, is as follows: KAGVTQTPRYLIKTRGQQVTLSCSPISGHRSVSWYQQTPGQGLQFLFEYFSETQRNKGNFPGRFSGRQFSNSRSEMNVSTLELGDSALYLCASSSGTGPYEQYFGPGTRLTVT.

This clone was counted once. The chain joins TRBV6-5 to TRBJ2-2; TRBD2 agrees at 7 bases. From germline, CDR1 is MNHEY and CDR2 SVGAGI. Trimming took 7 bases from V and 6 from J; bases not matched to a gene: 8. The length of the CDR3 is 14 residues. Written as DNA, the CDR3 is TGTGCCAGCAACCAGGGAGGGTCGGCCGGGGAGCTGTTTTTT. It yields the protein CASNQGGSAGELFF.

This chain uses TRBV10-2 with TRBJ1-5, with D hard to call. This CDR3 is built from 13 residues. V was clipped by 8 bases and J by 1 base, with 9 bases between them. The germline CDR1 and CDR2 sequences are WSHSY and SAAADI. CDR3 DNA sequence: TGCGCCAGCGCGGCACTGAGCAATCAGCCCCAGCATTTT. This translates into CASAALSNQPQHF.

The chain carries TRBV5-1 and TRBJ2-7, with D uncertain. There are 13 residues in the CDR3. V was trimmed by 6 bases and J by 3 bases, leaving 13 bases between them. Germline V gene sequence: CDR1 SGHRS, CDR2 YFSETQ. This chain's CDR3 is CASMHDGDYEQYF. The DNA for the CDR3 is TGCGCCAGCATGCATGATGGAGACTACGAGCAGTACTTC.

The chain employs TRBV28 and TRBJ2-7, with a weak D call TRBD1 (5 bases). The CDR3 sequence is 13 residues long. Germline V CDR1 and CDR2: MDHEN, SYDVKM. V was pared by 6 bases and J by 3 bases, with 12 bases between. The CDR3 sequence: CASSNRLYYEQYF. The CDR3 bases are TGTGCCAGCAGCAACAGGCTCTACTACGAGCAGTACTTC.

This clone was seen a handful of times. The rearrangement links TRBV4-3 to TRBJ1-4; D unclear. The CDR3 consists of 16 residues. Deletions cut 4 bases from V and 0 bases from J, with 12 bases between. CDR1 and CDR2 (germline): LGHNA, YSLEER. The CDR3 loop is CASSPTETATNEKLFF. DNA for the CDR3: TGCGCCAGCAGCCCCACGGAGACCGCAACTAATGAAAAACTGTTTTTT.

The CDR3 coding sequence is TGTGCCAGTAGTATTACGGGGTTTCATAGCAATCAGCCCCAGCATTTT. This sequence encodes CASSITGFHSNQPQHF. This rearrangement joins TRBV19 to TRBJ1-5; no clear D. Germline CDR1 is LNHDA and CDR2 is SQIVND (reference sequence). This CDR3 has 16 residues. V was pared by 3 bases and J by 0 bases, with 12 bases between. The full variable domain, rest sourced from reference TRBV19 and TRBJ1-5, is DGGITQSPKYLFRKEGQNVTLSCEQNLNHDAMYWYRQDPGQGLRLIYYSQIVNDFQKGDIAEGYSVSREKKESFPLTVTSAQKNPTAFYLCASSITGFHSNQPQHFGDGTRLSIL.

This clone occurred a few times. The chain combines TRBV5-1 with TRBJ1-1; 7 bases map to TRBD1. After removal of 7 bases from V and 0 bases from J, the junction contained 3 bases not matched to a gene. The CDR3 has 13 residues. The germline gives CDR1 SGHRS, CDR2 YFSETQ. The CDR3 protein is CASGTEVNTEAFF. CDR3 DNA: TGCGCCAGCGGGACAGAGGTGAACACTGAAGCTTTCTTT.

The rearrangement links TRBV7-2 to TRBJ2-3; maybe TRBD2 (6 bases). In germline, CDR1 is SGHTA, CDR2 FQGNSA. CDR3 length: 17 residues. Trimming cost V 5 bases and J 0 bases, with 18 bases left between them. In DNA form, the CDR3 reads TGTGCCAGCAGCCCCTGGGTCGCGGGGACTAGCACAGATACGCAGTATTTT. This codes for CASSPWVAGTSTDTQYF.

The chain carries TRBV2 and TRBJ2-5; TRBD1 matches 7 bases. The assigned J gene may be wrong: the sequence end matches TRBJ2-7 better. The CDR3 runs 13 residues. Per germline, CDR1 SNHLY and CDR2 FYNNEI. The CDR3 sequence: CASRRDRVGEQYF. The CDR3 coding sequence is TGTGCCAGCAGGAGAGACAGGGTCGGCGAGCAGTACTTC.